Listed here are 11 T cell receptor beta chains from one sample, sequenced in a study of Tregs in tolerant kidney transplant recipients. Measured with immunoSEQ multiplex PCR; TCRdb has only the in-frame clones, and not every one. This sample has about 73,000 clones; less than 98% occur once, and the top ten carry around 0.6%. Sequenced material: CD4+ T cells from blood, taken before the transplant. The receptor source for this set is a human donor who received a combined kidney and bone marrow transplant.

The chain recombines TRBV5-5 with TRBJ2-7; 11 bases map to TRBD1. V trimming: 0 bases; J trimming: 3 bases; junction bases outside the gene matches: 2. In germline, CDR1 is SGHKS, CDR2 YYEKEE (reference sequence). The CDR3 spans 15 residues. CDR3: CASSLGGTGGYEQYF. The CDR3 DNA follows: TGTGCCAGCAGCTTGGGGGGGACAGGGGGCTACGAGCAGTACTTC.

The CDR3 DNA sequence: TGCAGCGTTGCCCCGACAGGGAGAAACGAGCAGTACTTC. Translating it yields CSVAPTGRNEQYF. The chain uses TRBV29-1 and TRBJ2-7, with 7 bases matching TRBD1. Germline loops: CDR1 SQVTM, CDR2 ANQGSEA. The CDR3 is 13 residues long. The V segment lost 4 bases and the J segment 5 bases; nucleotides outside the gene matches: 8.

This CDR3 is CAIGTPQRGYNEQFF. The CDR3 DNA reads TGTGCCATCGGAACTCCACAGCGGGGTTACAATGAGCAGTTCTTC. This sequence joins TRBV10-3 and TRBJ2-1; 7 bases line up with TRBD2. CDR3 length equals 15 residues. Germline assignment: CDR1 ENHRY and CDR2 SYGVKD. V lost 8 bases, J lost 4 bases, and 11 bases stayed unmatched.

This chain links TRBV7-2 with TRBJ2-3; 9 bases fit TRBD2. Germline CDR1 and CDR2: SGHTA and FQGNSA. This CDR3 region has 16 residues. Trimming removed 1 base from V and 2 bases from J; junction bases left unmatched: 4. The CDR3 is CASSLGGGAFTDTQYF. The CDR3 DNA is TGTGCCAGCAGCTTAGGCGGGGGGGCCTTCACAGATACGCAGTATTTT.

J is TRBJ2-1 and V is TRBV11-2, with D perhaps TRBD1 (5 bases). Deletions cut 1 base from V and 6 bases from J, with 10 bases between. Germline V gene sequence: CDR1 SGHAT, CDR2 FQNNGV. This CDR3 is 14 amino acids long. This CDR3 is CASSLVGRSNEQFF. CDR3 in DNA: TGTGCCAGCAGCTTAGTGGGGCGAAGCAATGAGCAGTTCTTC.

This chain joins TRBV11-2 and TRBJ2-7; TRBD1 matches at 10 bases. Germline lookup yields CDR1 SGHAT and CDR2 FQNNGV. J was trimmed by 2 bases and V by 2 bases; bases with no gene match: 3. The CDR3 loop spans 15 amino acids. CDR3 loop: CASSLPGTGAYEQYF. The CDR3 DNA reads as TGTGCCAGCAGCTTACCCGGGACAGGGGCCTACGAGCAGTACTTC.

The V gene is TRBV28, the J gene TRBJ2-2; the D gene is possibly TRBD1 (6 bases). Germline lookup yields CDR1 MDHEN and CDR2 SYDVKM. Trimming pared 4 bases from V and 6 bases from J, leaving 12 bases between. CDR3 length equals 14 residues. CDR3 in DNA: TGTGCCAGCAGTTACAGGGTTTACGCCGGGGAGCTGTTTTTT. The encoded protein is CASSYRVYAGELFF.

The chain uses TRBV6-5 and TRBJ1-4; possible D gene TRBD1, 6 bases. The CDR3 covers 14 residues. Germline CDR1 reads MNHEY; CDR2 reads SVGAGI. The V gene lost 6 bases and the J gene lost 8 bases, with 16 bases spanning the gap. CDR3 nucleotides: TGTGCCAGCAGATCCCCGGGACAACCCGAAAAACTGTTTTTT. Its translation is CASRSPGQPEKLFF.

J is TRBJ2-7 and V is TRBV2, with 10 bases lining up with TRBD1. CDR1 is SNHLY, CDR2 FYNNEI, per germline. This CDR3 has 14 residues. Trimming removed 10 bases from V and 4 bases from J; junction bases left unmatched: 10. CDR3 sequence: CATSRDRGNYEQYF. The CDR3, as DNA: TGTGCCACCAGCAGGGACAGGGGTAATTACGAGCAGTACTTC.

The J gene is TRBJ1-2, the V gene TRBV29-1; 8 bases match TRBD1. This CDR3 contains 12 residues. With 3 bases clipped from V and 6 bases from J, the junction kept 3 bases outside the gene matches. In germline, CDR1 is SQVTM, CDR2 ANQGSEA. CDR3 in amino acids: CSVDGTGNGYTF. CDR3 sequence (DNA): TGCAGCGTTGATGGGACAGGAAATGGCTACACCTTC.

The rearrangement joins TRBV7-9 to TRBJ1-1; a weak D match, TRBD1 (5 bases). CDR1 is SEHNR, CDR2 FQNEAQ, per germline (reference sequence). The CDR3 length is 13 residues. V was shortened by 5 bases and J by 12 bases, with 19 bases between the two germline ends. CDR3 sequence: CASSPLGPPITFF. The CDR3 DNA reads as TGTGCCAGCAGCCCCCTGGGGCCTCCGATAACTTTCTTT.